Shown below are 29 T cell receptor beta chains from a single sample sequenced in a study of CD8+ T cells in alopecia areata. Extracted RNA was reverse transcribed into cDNA, the sequencing template. Clones were read by immunoSEQ multiplex PCR, and TCRdb kept only the in-frame ones, dropping some. The table has roughly 200,000 clones, about 60% seen once. Treatment of the sample: oral pan-JAK inhibitor, 5-10 mg twice daily. Sequenced material: CD4+ T cells sorted from blood, taken at week 4, from a patient treated with tofacitinib. Receptor source: a human donor with alopecia areata.

This sequence joins TRBV7-2 and TRBJ1-1, with D hard to call. Germline values: CDR1 SGHTA, CDR2 FQGNSA. The CDR3 consists of 13 residues. V gave up 4 bases and J gave up 0 bases, with 6 bases separating them. CDR3 bases: TGTGCCAGCAGCTCATCGATGAACACTGAAGCTTTCTTT. Encoded protein: CASSSSMNTEAFF.

The chain joins TRBV27 to TRBJ2-6, with D perhaps matching TRBD2 (5 bases). Germline-derived CDR1 and CDR2 are MNHEY and SMNVEV (reference sequence). V was cut by 6 bases and J by 1 base, with 13 bases left in between. CDR3 length: 16 residues. CDR3 protein: CASRSTGMSGANVLTF. The CDR3 nucleotides read TGTGCCAGCAGATCGACGGGGATGTCTGGGGCCAACGTCCTGACTTTC.

The chain is built from TRBV29-1 and TRBJ2-3; D is possibly TRBD1 (5 bases). The CDR3 sequence is 12 residues long. The germline V gene has CDR1 SQVTM and CDR2 ANQGSEA. Trimming removed 5 bases at V and 1 base at J, with 7 bases between. CDR3 region: CSVTGGTDTQYF. The DNA for the CDR3 is TGCAGCGTTACAGGAGGCACAGATACGCAGTATTTT.

This sequence joins TRBV30 and TRBJ2-2; D is undetermined. CDR3 size: 12 residues. Germline V CDR1 and CDR2: GTSNPN, SVGIG (reference sequence). V lost 4 bases and J lost 1, with 4 bases in between. The CDR3 region is CAWNQNTGELFF. The CDR3, as DNA: TGTGCCTGGAACCAGAACACCGGGGAGCTGTTTTTT.

This chain joins TRBV23-1 and TRBJ2-6; D ambiguous. TRBV23-1 is designated an ORF whose function remains uncertain. The CDR3 runs to 17 residues. Trimming stripped 2 bases from V and 0 bases from J, with 11 bases between. CDR3 in amino acids: CASSQGKHVSGANVLTF. The CDR3 DNA is TGCGCCAGCAGTCAAGGGAAGCATGTCTCTGGGGCCAACGTCCTGACTTTC.

The V call is TRBV29-1, the J call TRBJ2-4; tentative D call: TRBD1 (5 bases). The germline V gene has CDR1 SQVTM and CDR2 ANQGSEA. This CDR3 has 17 amino acids. The V and J ends lost 6 bases and 2 bases respectively, with 23 bases between them. CDR3 nucleotides: TGCAGCGTCATGGGCCCCACCCAAGCAGGGCCCAAAAACATTCAGTACTTC. This sequence encodes CSVMGPTQAGPKNIQYF.

V is TRBV15 and J is TRBJ2-1; 7 bases fit TRBD1. This CDR3 is built from 16 residues. The germline CDR1 and CDR2 sequences are LNHNV and YYDKDF (reference sequence). With 5 bases clipped from V and 11 bases from J, the junction kept 18 bases outside the gene matches. The CDR3, as DNA: TGTGCCACCAGCGGGTTTGACGGGACAGCCCTCCTCAAGCAGTTCTTC. Translated, it gives CATSGFDGTALLKQFF.

The chain has TRBV6-5 and TRBJ1-4; D is unclear. V was cut by 0 bases and J by 10 bases, with 9 bases left in between. The CDR3 length is 13 residues. Germline loops: CDR1 MNHEY, CDR2 SVGAGI. The CDR3 sequence is CASSYSKEGKLFF. CDR3 nucleotide sequence: TGTGCCAGCAGTTACTCGAAGGAGGGAAAACTGTTTTTT.

The chain combines TRBV19 with TRBJ1-2; D unresolved. Germline V CDR1 and CDR2: LNHDA, SQIVND (reference sequence). The CDR3 sequence is 15 residues long. V shed 1 base and J shed 4 bases, with 13 bases lying between them. Here the CDR3 reads CASSIALRGSYGYTF. Written as DNA, the CDR3 is TGTGCCAGTAGTATAGCACTCCGAGGGAGCTATGGCTACACCTTC.

The V call is TRBV9, the J call TRBJ2-7; D gene ambiguous. Trimming pared 0 bases from V and 2 bases from J, leaving 9 bases between. The CDR3 sequence is 14 residues long. Germline V gene lookup returns CDR1 SGDLS and CDR2 YYNGEE. The CDR3 is CASSVVPDPYEQYF. CDR3 DNA: TGTGCCAGCAGCGTAGTGCCCGATCCCTACGAGCAGTACTTC.

The V and J genes are TRBV5-6 and TRBJ2-5; D is unclear. This CDR3 region has 13 residues. Trimming removed 1 base from V and 4 bases from J, with 8 bases in between. CDR1 is SGHDT, CDR2 YYEEEE, per germline. The CDR3, as DNA: TGTGCCAGCAGCTTGTCGGGCGGAGAGACCCAGTACTTC. Its translation is CASSLSGGETQYF.

The chain uses TRBV29-1 and TRBJ1-2; a possible D gene is TRBD1 (6 bases). Germline-derived CDR1 and CDR2 are SQVTM and ANQGSEA. This CDR3 is built from 16 residues. V was trimmed by 4 bases and J by 8 bases, leaving 26 bases between them. The CDR3 loop reads CSVAFLLAGVQKGYTF. The CDR3 bases are TGCAGCGTTGCCTTCCTGTTGGCAGGGGTTCAGAAAGGCTACACCTTC.

This sequence joins TRBV18 and TRBJ2-3, with a weak D call TRBD2 (5 bases). Germline CDR1 KGHSH, CDR2 LQKENI. The CDR3 totals 16 residues. V gave up 1 base and J gave up 4 bases, with 15 bases separating them. The CDR3 protein is CASSPQARGGADTQYF. The CDR3 DNA reads as TGTGCCAGCTCACCACAAGCCCGGGGTGGCGCAGATACGCAGTATTTT.

The chain recombines TRBV7-9 with TRBJ1-3; no clear D. This CDR3 is built from 13 residues. Trimming left V 0 bases short and J 8 bases short, with 8 bases between. In germline, CDR1 is SEHNR, CDR2 FQNEAQ (reference sequence). The CDR3 DNA sequence: TGTGCCAGCAGCTTAGCGCTCGGTTACACCATATATTTT. Protein: CASSLALGYTIYF.

This clone was seen a handful of times. The chain links TRBV15 to TRBJ2-6; D perhaps matches TRBD1 (6 bases). This CDR3 has 16 amino acids. V dropped 3 bases and J dropped 0 bases, with 9 bases sitting between them. The germline CDR1 and CDR2 sequences are LNHNV and YYDKDF (reference sequence). The CDR3 loop is CATSSLRGSGANVLTF. DNA of the CDR3: TGTGCCACCAGCAGCCTCAGGGGCTCTGGGGCCAACGTCCTGACTTTC.

The chain joins TRBV29-1 to TRBJ2-5; unclear D gene. Germline CDR1 reads SQVTM; CDR2 reads ANQGSEA. Trimming removed 8 bases at V and 0 bases at J, with 7 bases between. CDR3 size: 11 residues. The CDR3 nucleotides are TGCAGCTCCCAGTACCAAGAGACCCAGTACTTC. This codes for CSSQYQETQYF.

This chain connects TRBV2 to TRBJ2-4, with D tentatively TRBD1 (5 bases). Germline assignment: CDR1 SNHLY and CDR2 FYNNEI. This CDR3 has 16 amino acids. Trimming cost V 8 bases and J 0 bases, with 17 bases left between them. The CDR3 is CASEGAPPLAKNIQYF. CDR3 sequence (DNA): TGTGCCAGCGAAGGGGCGCCGCCCTTAGCCAAAAACATTCAGTACTTC.

This clone was observed a few times. The chain employs TRBV18 and TRBJ1-3; D gene uncertain. The CDR3 covers 16 residues. The ends were cut back, 3 bases at V and 0 bases at J, with 12 bases in the middle. Germline CDR1 is KGHSH and CDR2 is LQKENI. CDR3 in DNA: TGTGCCAGCTCACCGTCCCAGATGGGCTCTGGAAACACCATATATTTT. Translated, it gives CASSPSQMGSGNTIYF.

The chain couples TRBV5-4 to TRBJ2-2; D is ambiguous. CDR3 length equals 12 residues. Trimming removed 1 base at V and 7 bases at J, with 5 bases between. From germline, CDR1 is SGHNT and CDR2 YYREEE (reference sequence). The CDR3 reads CASSLNVGELFF. Here the CDR3 DNA reads TGTGCCAGCAGCTTGAATGTCGGGGAGCTGTTTTTT.

V and J are TRBV29-1 and TRBJ2-7, with TRBD1 identical over 8 bases. The CDR3 spans 13 residues. Trimming removed 5 bases from V and 5 bases from J; junction bases left unmatched: 8. CDR1 and CDR2 from the germline V gene are SQVTM and ANQGSEA. Here the CDR3 reads CSVRTGHRDEQYF. The CDR3 DNA is TGCAGCGTTCGGACAGGGCATCGGGACGAGCAGTACTTC.

The V call is TRBV5-6, the J call TRBJ1-6, with a possible D match to TRBD1 (5 bases). In germline, CDR1 is SGHDT, CDR2 YYEEEE. The CDR3 totals 14 residues. V gave up 3 bases and J gave up 8 bases, with 12 bases separating them. In DNA, the CDR3 is TGTGCCAGCAGCTACAACGTCAGGGATTCACCCCTCCACTTT. It codes for CASSYNVRDSPLHF.

V is TRBV27 and J is TRBJ2-3; D is ambiguous. Germline CDR1 MNHEY, CDR2 SMNVEV (reference sequence). The CDR3 is 12 residues long. V was pared by 6 bases and J by 0 bases, with 4 bases between. CDR3 in amino acids: CASRPSTDTQYF. In DNA form, the CDR3 reads TGTGCCAGCAGACCGAGCACAGATACGCAGTATTTT.

CDR3 region: CASRRTGTGANSPLHF. The CDR3 DNA reads TGTGCCAGCAGACGCACCGGGACAGGGGCTAATTCACCCCTCCACTTT. V is TRBV28 and J is TRBJ1-6; 10 nucleotides match TRBD1. The CDR3 consists of 16 residues. The V gene end was trimmed by 6 bases and the J gene end by 6 bases; junction bases not matched to a gene: 8. Germline CDR1 and CDR2: MDHEN and SYDVKM.

This clone was recorded once. The chain uses TRBV29-1 and TRBJ1-1; 7 bases fit TRBD1. Germline assignment: CDR1 SQVTM and CDR2 ANQGSEA. The CDR3 consists of 14 residues. Trimming at V came to 6 bases and at J to 1 base, leaving 8 bases not matched to a gene. CDR3 in amino acids: CSVPRTGPNTEAFF. CDR3 nucleotide sequence: TGCAGCGTCCCTCGGACAGGCCCGAACACTGAAGCTTTCTTT.

The rearrangement links TRBV29-1 to TRBJ2-7; no clear D gene. V shed 4 bases and J shed 6 bases, with 7 bases lying between them. The CDR3 totals 10 residues. CDR1 is SQVTM and CDR2 is ANQGSEA in the germline V gene. The CDR3 loop is CSVATSEQYF. Here the CDR3 DNA reads TGCAGCGTTGCGACTTCCGAGCAGTACTTC.

The chain has TRBV2 and TRBJ2-2; D call uncertain. The CDR3 runs 15 residues. Germline-derived CDR1 and CDR2 are SNHLY and FYNNEI. V lost 2 bases and J lost 4, with 11 bases in between. The DNA of the CDR3 is TGTGCCAGCAGTGAAAGTGTCGGCACCACCGGGGAGCTGTTTTTT. The encoded protein is CASSESVGTTGELFF.

V usage is TRBV15 and J usage is TRBJ2-7, with 9 positions matching TRBD1. Looked up from germline, CDR1 is LNHNV and CDR2 is YYDKDF (reference sequence). This CDR3 region has 14 residues. Trimming at V came to 1 base and at J to 4 bases, leaving 2 bases not matched to a gene. CDR3 protein: CATSRGQGDYEQYF. The CDR3 DNA reads as TGTGCCACCAGCAGAGGACAGGGGGATTACGAGCAGTACTTC.

This clone was picked up a small number of times. At one end, the junction sequence differs from germline, possibly due to a read error. The genes are TRBV2 and TRBJ1-5, with D uncertain. CDR3 size: 13 residues. CDR1 is SNHLY, CDR2 FYNNEI, per germline. The CDR3 coding sequence is TGTGCCAGCAGTGAGAGTGGGGTGGGCGAGGCCGTTTTT. Its translation: CASSESGVGEAVF.

The chain is built from TRBV10-3 and TRBJ2-5, with 7 bases lining up with TRBD1. The CDR3 runs to 14 residues. The trim removed 11 bases at V and 1 base at J, leaving 10 bases unmatched. Germline V gene lookup returns CDR1 ENHRY and CDR2 SYGVKD. The CDR3 bases are TGTGCCGCCTCGCTGACAGGGCTCCAAGAGACCCAGTACTTC. It codes for CAASLTGLQETQYF.